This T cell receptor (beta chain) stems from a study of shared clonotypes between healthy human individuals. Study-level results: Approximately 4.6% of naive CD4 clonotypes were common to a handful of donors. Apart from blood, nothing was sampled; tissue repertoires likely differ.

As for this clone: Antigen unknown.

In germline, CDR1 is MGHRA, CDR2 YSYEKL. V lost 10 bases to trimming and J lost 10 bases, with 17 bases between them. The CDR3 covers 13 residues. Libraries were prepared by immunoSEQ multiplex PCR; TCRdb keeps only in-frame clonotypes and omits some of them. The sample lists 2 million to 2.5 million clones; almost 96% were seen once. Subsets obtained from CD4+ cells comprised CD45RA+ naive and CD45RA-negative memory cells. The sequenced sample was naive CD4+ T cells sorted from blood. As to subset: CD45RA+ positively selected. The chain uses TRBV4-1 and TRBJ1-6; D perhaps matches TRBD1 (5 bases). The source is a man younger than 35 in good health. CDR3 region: CATKSGSGSPLHF. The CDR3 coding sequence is TGCGCCACTAAATCAGGGAGCGGGTCACCCCTCCACTTT.